Below, 32 T cell receptor beta chains from the same sample are listed, as sequenced in a study of regulatory and conventional T cells in RAG deficiency. Genomic DNA came from blood regulatory T cells gated CD4+ CD25-high CD127-low. Some clones are missing from TCRdb's copy, which holds only in-frame ones; the method was immunoSEQ multiplex PCR. The sample carries about 19,000 clones, 80% to 90% recorded once. This sample also belongs to another study, concerning regulatory T cells. From that paper: Primers: 52 TRBV forward and 13 TRBJ reverse.

Sequenced input: Tregs sorted from blood. These receptors were obtained from a human donor in good health.

This chain links TRBV5-4 with TRBJ2-1; TRBD2 matches 12 bases. This CDR3 has 15 amino acids. Germline-derived CDR1 and CDR2 are SGHNT and YYREEE (reference sequence). Germline trimming cut 0 bases from V and 7 bases from J; bases unmatched to any gene: 2. CDR3: CASSLVGTSGNEQFF. CDR3 sequence (DNA): TGTGCCAGCAGCTTGGTTGGGACTAGCGGGAATGAGCAGTTCTTC.

In regard to this clone: Sequence at one end of the junction differs from germline and may be a read error. This same CDR3 is encoded by further DNA sequences in the sample. The chain employs TRBV6-5 and TRBJ1-2; 10 bases fit TRBD1. This CDR3 has 14 residues. CDR1 and CDR2 from the germline V gene are MNHEY and SVGAGI. The CDR3 region has the DNA TGTGCCAGCAGTTACTCGATGACAGGGGGCTCAGCCGACTTC. Protein: CASSYSMTGGSADF.

The chain combines TRBV27 with TRBJ1-6, with D perhaps matching TRBD1 (5 bases). Trimming pared 0 bases from V and 4 bases from J, leaving 7 bases between. The germline V gene has CDR1 MNHEY and CDR2 SMNVEV (reference sequence). This CDR3 has 15 amino acids. The CDR3 here is CASSLSWGYNSPLHF. For the CDR3, the DNA is TGTGCCAGCAGTTTATCGTGGGGGTATAATTCACCCCTCCACTTT.

A single count supports this clone. The chain uses TRBV1 and TRBJ2-7; TRBD2 was called by the table and not checked on the DNA. TRBV1 is flagged as a pseudogene. This CDR3 spans 16 amino acids. CDR3 sequence (DNA): TGCACCAGCAGCTCGCATGGGGGGGGAGACTCCTACGAGCAGTACTTC. As protein: CTSSSHGGGDSYEQYF.

The chain uses TRBV11-2 and TRBJ2-7, with TRBD2 matching 8 bases. Germline CDR1 reads SGHAT; CDR2 reads FQNNGV. The CDR3 loop spans 15 amino acids. With V trimmed by 6 bases and J by 0 bases, 7 bases remained unmatched. CDR3 nucleotides: TGTGCCAGCAGAAGAAGCGGGGGTTCCTCCTACGAGCAGTACTTC. This codes for CASRRSGGSSYEQYF.

This chain joins TRBV28 and TRBJ2-3, with TRBD2 matching over 12 bases. This CDR3 contains 20 residues. J gave up 2 bases and V 5 bases, and 17 bases lay outside the gene matches. Germline CDR1 and CDR2: MDHEN and SYDVKM. The CDR3: CASSPTRTSGIPPSTDTQYF. CDR3 sequence (DNA): TGTGCCAGCAGTCCAACTCGGACTAGCGGGATACCTCCCTCCACAGATACGCAGTATTTT.

V is TRBV5-6 and J is TRBJ2-5; 9 positions match TRBD2. Germline V gene data show CDR1 as SGHDT and CDR2 as YYEEEE. This CDR3 spans 16 amino acids. J gave up 3 bases and V 0 bases, and 6 bases lay outside the gene matches. The CDR3 loop reads CASSLVGTSLEETQYF. CDR3 DNA: TGTGCCAGCAGCTTGGTGGGGACTAGCTTAGAAGAGACCCAGTACTTC. Based on the CDR3 plus reference TRBV5-6 and TRBJ2-5, the full variable domain is DAGVTQSPTHLIKTRGQQVTLRCSPKSGHDTVSWYQQALGQGPQFIFQYYEEEERQRGNFPDRFSGHQFPNYSSELNVNALLLGDSALYLCASSLVGTSLEETQYFGPGTRLLVL.

CDR3 sequence: CASRAGRTYGYTF. CDR3 nucleotide sequence: TGTGCCAGTAGGGCAGGCCGGACCTATGGCTACACCTTC. The genes are TRBV19 and TRBJ1-2; no reliable D call. This CDR3 contains 13 residues. V was shortened by 6 bases and J by 4 bases, with 12 bases between the two germline ends. Germline CDR1 is LNHDA and CDR2 is SQIVND (reference sequence).

CDR3 coding DNA: TGTGCCAGCTCACCACCGGGACGAGCCCTCGACGAGCAGTACTTC. It codes for CASSPPGRALDEQYF. This chain joins TRBV18 and TRBJ2-7; possibly TRBD1 or TRBD2 for D (5 bases each). Germline V gene sequence: CDR1 KGHSH, CDR2 LQKENI. This CDR3 has 15 amino acids. V was cut by 0 bases and J by 5 bases, with 14 bases left in between.

The chain is built from TRBV18 and TRBJ1-4; D may be TRBD1 (5 bases). The CDR3 covers 12 residues. Trimming took off 6 bases at V and 7 bases at J, with 9 bases between the two ends. Germline-derived CDR1 and CDR2 are KGHSH and LQKENI. The CDR3 bases are TGTGCCAGCTCGCGGGGCGGTGAAAAACTGTTTTTT. The encoded protein is CASSRGGEKLFF.

The rearrangement joins TRBV18 to TRBJ2-5, with TRBD2 identical over 13 bases. The V gene's germline CDR1 is KGHSH and CDR2 LQKENI. Losses at the gene ends were 3 bases for V and 5 bases for J; bases not matched to a gene: 6. The CDR3 is made up of 16 amino acids. Here the CDR3 reads CASSPRTSGSVETQYF. CDR3 in DNA: TGTGCCAGCTCACCCCGGACTAGCGGGAGTGTGGAGACCCAGTACTTC.

The rearrangement links TRBV5-1 to TRBJ1-1, with 8 positions matching TRBD1. J was trimmed by 3 bases and V by 0 bases; bases with no gene match: 10. Germline loops: CDR1 SGHRS, CDR2 YFSETQ. This CDR3 is 17 amino acids long. The CDR3 here is CASSLAAGGERDTEAFF. The CDR3 nucleotides are TGCGCCAGCAGCTTGGCCGCAGGGGGCGAAAGGGACACTGAAGCTTTCTTT.

This chain connects TRBV19 to TRBJ1-2; D possibly corresponds to TRBD1 (6 bases). Germline V gene lookup returns CDR1 LNHDA and CDR2 SQIVND (reference sequence). The V and J ends lost 7 bases and 0 bases respectively, with 18 bases between them. This CDR3 comprises 16 residues. The CDR3: CASTQAGTPANYGYTF. CDR3 coding DNA: TGTGCCAGTACCCAAGCCGGGACACCAGCTAACTATGGCTACACCTTC.

The gene calls are TRBV2 and TRBJ2-1; no clear D gene. V gave up 6 bases and J gave up 2 bases, with 8 bases separating them. Germline assignment: CDR1 SNHLY and CDR2 FYNNEI. This CDR3 spans 13 amino acids. CDR3 nucleotide sequence: TGTGCCAGCAGGACCACAACCTACAATGAGCAGTTCTTC. Translated, it gives CASRTTTYNEQFF.

This sequence joins TRBV12-5 and TRBJ1-2; tentative D call: TRBD1 (6 bases). V lost 1 base, J lost 0 bases, and 15 bases lay in between. Germline CDR1 reads LGHNT; CDR2 reads FRNRAP. This CDR3 is 17 amino acids long. The CDR3 DNA is TGTGCTAGTGGTTTGGCTTCAATGGACAGACCTAACTATGGCTACACCTTC. It codes for CASGLASMDRPNYGYTF.

The chain carries TRBV4-1 and TRBJ1-6; no definite D call. Germline loops: CDR1 MGHRA, CDR2 YSYEKL. V lost 3 bases and J lost 0, with 9 bases in between. The length of the CDR3 is 16 residues. In nucleotides, the CDR3 is TGCGCCAGCAGCCACCCTGGGAGCTCCTATAATTCACCCCTCCACTTT. Its translation: CASSHPGSSYNSPLHF.

The gene calls are TRBV28 and TRBJ1-2; D is undetermined. The CDR3 is 13 residues long. The V gene lost 4 bases and the J gene lost 5 bases, with 11 bases spanning the gap. Germline lookup yields CDR1 MDHEN and CDR2 SYDVKM. Written as DNA, the CDR3 is TGTGCCAGCAGTTGGTTAGGGCCGTATGGCTACACCTTC. It translates to CASSWLGPYGYTF.

The CDR3 here is CASSVGIGGNTEAFF. The CDR3 DNA follows: TGTGCCAGCAGCGTAGGGATAGGGGGGAACACTGAAGCTTTCTTT. This rearrangement joins TRBV9 to TRBJ1-1, with TRBD1 as a possible D gene (6 bases). Between the trimmed V and J ends, which lost 0 bases and 1 base, there was a span of 10 bases. Per the germline V gene, CDR1 is SGDLS and CDR2 is YYNGEE. The CDR3 runs 15 residues.

The chain couples TRBV9 to TRBJ2-3; TRBD1 matches at 8 bases. Germline V gene data show CDR1 as SGDLS and CDR2 as YYNGEE. Trimming cost V 4 bases and J 3 bases; bases outside gene matches: 10. The CDR3 loop spans 16 amino acids. The CDR3 loop is CASSPTRGLGTDTQYF. In nucleotides, the CDR3 is TGTGCCAGCAGCCCTACCAGGGGGCTGGGGACAGATACGCAGTATTTT.

This rearrangement joins TRBV6-5 to TRBJ1-2; TRBD1 matches at 8 bases. Germline V lookup: CDR1 MNHEY, CDR2 SVGAGI. The CDR3 contains 14 residues. The trim removed 5 bases at V and 10 bases at J, leaving 12 bases unmatched. In nucleotides, the CDR3 is TGTGCCAGCAGTAAAACCGGGACAGGAGTCACCTACACCTTC. As protein: CASSKTGTGVTYTF.

This clone has only one observation. The chain carries TRBV13 and TRBJ2-1; 11 nucleotides agree with TRBD1. The germline V gene encodes CDR1 PRHDT and CDR2 FYEKMQ (reference sequence). V shed 5 bases, J shed 0 bases, and the junction held 9 bases outside the gene matches. CDR3 size: 18 residues. CDR3 loop: CASSHPGQGGGSYNEQFF. CDR3 DNA sequence: TGTGCCAGCAGCCACCCGGGACAGGGGGGCGGCTCCTACAATGAGCAGTTCTTC.

V usage is TRBV4-1 and J usage is TRBJ2-5, with D uncertain. Trimming left V 1 base short and J 5 bases short, with 11 bases between. This CDR3 spans 14 amino acids. The germline V gene has CDR1 MGHRA and CDR2 YSYEKL. The CDR3 spells CASSQGTRSETQYF. Written as DNA, the CDR3 is TGCGCCAGCAGCCAAGGCACCAGAAGTGAGACCCAGTACTTC.

This rearrangement joins TRBV28 to TRBJ1-2; 7 positions agree with TRBD1. V shed 4 bases and J 0 bases; nucleotides not matched to a gene: 11. The CDR3 covers 17 residues. Germline lookup yields CDR1 MDHEN and CDR2 SYDVKM. The CDR3 is CASSSPGTDEANYGYTF. The CDR3 DNA reads TGTGCCAGCAGTTCCCCCGGGACAGACGAAGCTAACTATGGCTACACCTTC.

The V and J genes are TRBV7-3 and TRBJ2-2; 8 bases line up with TRBD2. Germline loops: CDR1 SGHTA, CDR2 FQGTGA. The CDR3 has 13 residues. The trim removed 5 bases at V and 6 bases at J, leaving 2 bases unmatched. The CDR3 protein is CASSALAAGELFF. The CDR3 DNA reads TGTGCCAGCAGCGCACTAGCGGCCGGGGAGCTGTTTTTT. Full variable domain (outside the CDR3, taken from reference TRBV7-3 and TRBJ2-2): GAGVSQTPSNKVTEKGKYVELRCDPISGHTALYWYRQSLGQGPEFLIYFQGTGAADDSGLPNDRFFAVRPEGSVSTLKIQRTERGDSAVYLCASSALAAGELFFGEGSRLTVL.

The gene calls are TRBV11-2 and TRBJ1-3; 8 bases map to TRBD1. Per germline, CDR1 SGHAT and CDR2 FQNNGV. The CDR3 runs 17 residues. Germline trimming cut 4 bases from V and 3 bases from J; bases unmatched to any gene: 11. Here the CDR3 DNA reads TGTGCCAGCAGCTCAGACCGGACAGGGCTGAATGGAAACACCATATATTTT. It is translated as CASSSDRTGLNGNTIYF. The full variable domain, in which reference TRBV11-2 and TRBJ1-3 provide the parts outside the CDR3, is EAGVAQSPRYKIIEKRQSVAFWCNPISGHATLYWYQQILGQGPKLLIQFQNNGVVDDSQLPKDRFSAERLKGVDSTLKIQPAKLEDSAVYLCASSSDRTGLNGNTIYFGEGSWLTVV.

The rearrangement links TRBV14 to TRBJ2-7; 7 bases fit TRBD2. The V segment lost 1 base and the J segment 6 bases; nucleotides outside the gene matches: 3. The germline CDR1 and CDR2 sequences are SGHDN and FVKESK. CDR3 length: 13 amino acids. The CDR3 nucleotides are TGTGCCAGCAGCCAAGGACTAGCTACCGAGCAGTACTTC. Translation: CASSQGLATEQYF.

This rearrangement joins TRBV19 to TRBJ2-2; a possible D gene is TRBD1 (5 bases). The CDR3 is 13 residues long. Germline values: CDR1 LNHDA, CDR2 SQIVND (reference sequence). V was cut by 7 bases and J by 1 base, with 7 bases left in between. DNA of the CDR3: TGTGCCAGTAACAGGAGGAACACCGGGGAGCTGTTTTTT. Encoded protein: CASNRRNTGELFF.

In this sample, this clone turned up a few times. This sequence joins TRBV28 and TRBJ1-5; D is possibly TRBD1 (5 bases). Per the germline V gene, CDR1 is MDHEN and CDR2 is SYDVKM. The V end lost 8 bases, the J end lost 4 bases, and 18 bases lay between the germline ends. CDR3 size: 15 residues. The CDR3 region is CASAGHLAGNQPQHF. The CDR3 DNA reads TGTGCCAGCGCGGGGCACTTGGCAGGGAATCAGCCCCAGCATTTT. Full variable domain (remainder filled in from reference TRBV28 and TRBJ1-5): DVKVTQSSRYLVKRTGEKVFLECVQDMDHENMFWYRQDPGLGLRLIYFSYDVKMKEKGDIPEGYSVSREKKERFSLILESASTNQTSMYLCASAGHLAGNQPQHFGDGTRLSIL.

The chain has TRBV6-1 and TRBJ1-4; TRBD1 is a possible D gene (6 bases). The last part of the DNA fits TRBJ2-2 better; the J call may be wrong. The V gene's germline CDR1 is MNHNS and CDR2 SASEGT. The CDR3 totals 13 residues. The CDR3 DNA reads as TGTGCCAGCAGTGAAGCGTGGGACAGGGAGCTGTTTTTT. It translates to CASSEAWDRELFF.

V is TRBV9 and J is TRBJ2-5, with 13 bases lining up with TRBD2. CDR3 length: 18 residues. Trimming cost V 4 bases and J 0 bases; bases outside gene matches: 9. Germline loops: CDR1 SGDLS, CDR2 YYNGEE. CDR3 DNA sequence: TGTGCCAGCAGCCCCGGACTAGCGGGGGCCCCGTACCAAGAGACCCAGTACTTC. It specifies CASSPGLAGAPYQETQYF.

V and J are TRBV19 and TRBJ1-1, with D tentatively TRBD1 (6 bases). Trimming removed 0 bases at V and 4 bases at J, with 15 bases between. CDR1 is LNHDA and CDR2 is SQIVND in the germline V gene (reference sequence). This CDR3 has 16 residues. The CDR3, as DNA: TGTGCCAGTAGTATAGAGGCACAGGGCCGCGGCACTGAAGCTTTCTTT. Protein sequence: CASSIEAQGRGTEAFF. The variable domain in full, completed from reference TRBV19 and TRBJ1-1, reads DGGITQSPKYLFRKEGQNVTLSCEQNLNHDAMYWYRQDPGQGLRLIYYSQIVNDFQKGDIAEGYSVSREKKESFPLTVTSAQKNPTAFYLCASSIEAQGRGTEAFFGQGTRLTVV.

This clone was seen a single time. The chain carries TRBV11-2 and TRBJ1-5; 8 positions match TRBD1. The CDR3 spans 16 residues. V dropped 3 bases and J dropped 1; count of bases not matched to a gene: 5. Looked up from germline, CDR1 is SGHAT and CDR2 is FQNNGV. CDR3 amino acids: CASSLGQGASNQPQHF. In DNA form, the CDR3 reads TGTGCCAGCAGCTTGGGGCAGGGGGCGAGCAATCAGCCCCAGCATTTT. The entire variable domain, with the rest obtained from reference TRBV11-2 and TRBJ1-5, is as follows: EAGVAQSPRYKIIEKRQSVAFWCNPISGHATLYWYQQILGQGPKLLIQFQNNGVVDDSQLPKDRFSAERLKGVDSTLKIQPAKLEDSAVYLCASSLGQGASNQPQHFGDGTRLSIL.